Sequencing of this T cell receptor (beta chain) was carried out in a study of Graves' ophthalmopathy and Graves' hyperthyroidism. This clonotype was counted many times. The study amplified TCR beta CDR3 regions using RNA transcripts. HTBI-primed RT-PCR formed the first round, and a multiplex PCR formed the second. TCRdb re-derived calls from the multiplex PCR reads in MiXCR, one entry per CDR3 protein. The repertoire includes about 1.2 million distinct CDR3 sequences, 35% to 40% of them detected once, and around 10% sits in the top ten. The CDR3 has 15 residues. Trimming pared 0 bases from V and 4 bases from J, leaving 13 bases between. CDR1 and CDR2 from the germline V gene are SGHRS and YFSETQ.

The rearrangement joins TRBV5-1 to TRBJ1-2; tentative D call: TRBD1 (6 bases). The clonotype comes from an adult man with Graves' hyperthyroidism. The sequenced sample was peripheral blood or thyroid tissue (not recorded which). The CDR3 nucleotides are TGCGCCAGCAGCTTGGCCTTGGACAGTGCCTATGGCTACACCTTC. This encodes CASSLALDSAYGYTF. The full variable domain, with the rest looked up from reference TRBV5-1 and TRBJ1-2, is KAGVTQTPRYLIKTRGQQVTLSCSPISGHRSVSWYQQTPGQGLQFLFEYFSETQRNKGNFPGRFSGRQFSNSRSEMNVSTLELGDSALYLCASSLALDSAYGYTFGSGTRLTVV.